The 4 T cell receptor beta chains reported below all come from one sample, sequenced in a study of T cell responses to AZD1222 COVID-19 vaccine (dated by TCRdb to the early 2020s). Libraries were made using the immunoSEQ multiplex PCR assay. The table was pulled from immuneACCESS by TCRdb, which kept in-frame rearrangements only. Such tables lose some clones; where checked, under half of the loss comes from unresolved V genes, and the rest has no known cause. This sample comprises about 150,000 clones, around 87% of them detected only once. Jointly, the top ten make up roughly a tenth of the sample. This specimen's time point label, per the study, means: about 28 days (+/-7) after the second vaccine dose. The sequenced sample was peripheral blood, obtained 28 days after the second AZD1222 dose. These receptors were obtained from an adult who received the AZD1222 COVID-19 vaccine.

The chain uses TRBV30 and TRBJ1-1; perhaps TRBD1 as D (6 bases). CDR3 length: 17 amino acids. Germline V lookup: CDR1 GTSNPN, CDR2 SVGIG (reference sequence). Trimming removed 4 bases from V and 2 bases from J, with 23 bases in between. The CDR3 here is CAWILPGHRFFNTEAFF. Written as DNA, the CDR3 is TGTGCCTGGATACTCCCGGGACACAGATTTTTCAACACTGAAGCTTTCTTT.

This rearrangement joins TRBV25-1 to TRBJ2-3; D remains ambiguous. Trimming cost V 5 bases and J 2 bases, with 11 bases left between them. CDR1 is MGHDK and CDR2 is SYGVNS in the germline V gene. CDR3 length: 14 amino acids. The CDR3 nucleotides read TGTGCCAGCAGTCCCCTCTGGGTCACAGATACGCAGTATTTT. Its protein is CASSPLWVTDTQYF.

The CDR3: CASFTGGVGEKLFF. CDR3 nucleotides: TGTGCCAGTTTTACAGGGGGCGTAGGTGAAAAACTGTTTTTT. This chain links TRBV19 with TRBJ1-4, with TRBD1 matching over 9 bases. CDR3 length: 14 amino acids. CDR1 and CDR2 from the germline V gene are LNHDA and SQIVND (reference sequence). V lost 8 bases, J lost 7 bases, and 8 bases stayed unmatched.

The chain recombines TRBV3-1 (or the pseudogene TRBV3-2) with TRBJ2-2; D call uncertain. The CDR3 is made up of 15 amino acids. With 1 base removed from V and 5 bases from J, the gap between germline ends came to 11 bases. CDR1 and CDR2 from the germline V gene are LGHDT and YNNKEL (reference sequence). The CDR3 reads CASSQGRKGTGELFF. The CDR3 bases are TGTGCCAGCAGCCAAGGAAGGAAGGGAACCGGGGAGCTGTTTTTT.